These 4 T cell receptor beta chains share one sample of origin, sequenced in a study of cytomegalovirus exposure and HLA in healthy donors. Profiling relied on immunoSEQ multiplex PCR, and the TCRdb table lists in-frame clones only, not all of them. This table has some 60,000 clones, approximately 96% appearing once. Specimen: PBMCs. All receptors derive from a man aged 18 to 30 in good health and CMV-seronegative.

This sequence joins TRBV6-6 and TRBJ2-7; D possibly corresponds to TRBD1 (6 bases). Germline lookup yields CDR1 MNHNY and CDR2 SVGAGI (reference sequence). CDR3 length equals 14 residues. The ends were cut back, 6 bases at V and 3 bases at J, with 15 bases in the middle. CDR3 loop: CASSSPRDNYEQYF. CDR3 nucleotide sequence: TGTGCCAGCAGCAGTCCCCGGGACAACTACGAGCAGTACTTC.

The DNA of the CDR3 is TGTGCCAGCACCCCGGGGTGGGGACTAGGGGGGAAAGAGACCCAGTACTTC. This codes for CASTPGWGLGGKETQYF. The chain links TRBV28 to TRBJ2-5; the match to TRBD2 covers 8 bases. The CDR3 has 17 residues. Per germline, CDR1 MDHEN and CDR2 SYDVKM. Losses at the gene ends were 7 bases for V and 3 bases for J; bases not matched to a gene: 16.

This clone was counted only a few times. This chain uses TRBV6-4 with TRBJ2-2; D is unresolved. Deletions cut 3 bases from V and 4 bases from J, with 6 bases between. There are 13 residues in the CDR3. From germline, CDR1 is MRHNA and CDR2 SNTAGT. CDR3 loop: CASSETGTGELFF. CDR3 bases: TGTGCCAGCAGTGAAACGGGCACCGGGGAGCTGTTTTTT.

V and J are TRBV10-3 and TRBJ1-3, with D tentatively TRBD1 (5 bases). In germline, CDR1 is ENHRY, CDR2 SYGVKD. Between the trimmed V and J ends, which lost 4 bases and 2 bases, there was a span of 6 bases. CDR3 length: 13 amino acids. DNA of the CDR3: TGTGCCATCAGTGCAGGGACTGGAAACACCATATATTTT. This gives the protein CAISAGTGNTIYF.